This T cell receptor beta chain was recovered during a study of CD8+ T cells in alopecia areata. About the study: At a dose of 5 to 10 mg twice daily, oral tofacitinib was given to treated patients. Among treated patients, severity was scored by affected scalp area percentage. Points from the study as a whole: The link between baseline CD8+ expansion and response remains uncertain with one nonresponder.

Treatment defined: oral pan-JAK inhibitor, 5-10 mg twice daily. Alopecia areata patients had lesional scalp punch biopsies and peripheral blood taken from them. Sequencing relied on a cDNA template that was reverse transcribed from extracted RNA. The table came from immunoSEQ multiplex PCR; TCRdb's copy has only in-frame clones and leaves some out. Here the sample spans around 200,000 clones, roughly 61% being singletons. CDR3 length: 16 residues. As for this clone: Its antigen remains unknown.

The TCR was taken from a human donor with alopecia areata. The rearrangement links TRBV21-1 to TRBJ1-6; the table assigns TRBD1, which was not confirmed against the DNA. TRBV21-1 is termed a pseudogene. Source: CD8+ T cells sorted from blood, taken at week 24, from a patient treated with tofacitinib. CDR3 loop: CASSNHAVQIYSPLHF. Here the CDR3 DNA reads TGTGCCAGCAGCAATCACGCAGTACAGATCTATTCACCCCTCCACTTT.